This T cell receptor beta chain was sequenced for a study of blood T cell repertoires in COVID-19. Study in general: T cells, B-cell-depleted T cells, or PBMCs provided the cDNA or gDNA that served as material.

Clones were sequenced by immunoSEQ multiplex PCR, and TCRdb holds only the in-frame ones, with some missing. Of over 350,000 clones detected, 70% to 90% appear once; the ten largest clones hold under 2.5%. The V and J ends lost 3 bases and 2 bases, in that order; junction bases with no gene match: 13. Germline V gives CDR1 LGHNA, CDR2 YSLEER. This CDR3 has 17 residues. This chain joins TRBV4-3 and TRBJ2-7, with 7 nucleotides matching TRBD1. The source of this sequence is a woman between 18 and 29 years old with acute COVID-19. Input material: PBMCs or T cells enriched from blood (not recorded which). CDR3 sequence reads: CASSQAPEKGATYEQYF. The CDR3 region has the DNA TGCGCCAGCAGCCAGGCCCCGGAAAAGGGGGCCACCTACGAGCAGTACTTC.